The source of this T cell receptor (beta chain) is a study of CXCR3-negative and CXCR3-positive naive CD8 T cells. Broader study findings: Diversity in memory CD8+ cells fell much lower than the comparably high levels seen in both naive subsets.

Sorting yielded triplicates of more than 250,000 cells for each CD8+ T cell subset. 5' RACE with UMI labels generated the TRB cDNA libraries. TCRdb reprocessed the 5' RACE reads, with one entry per CDR3 protein and no DNA. This sample's table has 20,000 to 25,000 distinct CDR3 sequences. About this clonotype itself: Its antigen is currently unknown.

CDR3 length: 13 residues. The germline gives CDR1 SQVTM, CDR2 ANQGSEA. This sequence originates from a human donor in good health. Some clones in this sample may be carry-over from other donors' samples. The sequenced sample was naive CXCR3- CD8+ T cells from blood. Subset defined: CD45RO-CCR7+CD27+CD95- naive CD8+ T cells lacking CXCR3 (TNR3-). The gene calls are TRBV29-1 and TRBJ2-1; checking the TCRdb D call of TRBD2 is not possible without DNA. CDR3 residues: CSVSGGAHNEQFF.